Listed here are 22 T cell receptor beta chains from one sample, sequenced in a study of blood T cell repertoires in COVID-19. The method was immunoSEQ multiplex PCR; TCRdb's version includes in-frame clones alone and lacks a portion of them. The profile covers approximately 94,000 clones, with approximately 90% appearing a single time and about 1.9% taken by the ten largest. Sequenced input: peripheral blood. These TCRs come from a man between 45 and 60 years old with active COVID-19.

This clone showed up just a few times. The chain is built from TRBV30 and TRBJ1-3; possible D gene TRBD1, 6 bases. CDR1 is GTSNPN, CDR2 SVGIG, per germline (reference sequence). V lost 2 bases and J lost 0, with 11 bases in between. CDR3 length: 15 amino acids. The CDR3 here is CAWSLTGISGNTIYF. CDR3 DNA: TGTGCCTGGAGTTTAACAGGGATCTCTGGAAACACCATATATTTT. Supplemented by reference TRBV30 and TRBJ1-3, the full variable domain reads SQTIHQWPATLVQPVGSPLSLECTVEGTSNPNLYWYRQAAGRGLQLLFYSVGIGQISSEVPQNLSASRPQDRQFILSSKKLLLSDSGFYLCAWSLTGISGNTIYFGEGSWLTVV.

The V call is TRBV21-1, the J call TRBJ2-7; the table's D call of TRBD2 was not tested on the DNA. TRBV21-1 is labeled a pseudogene. CDR3 length equals 15 residues. CDR3 protein: CASSNPIRRSYEQYV. The DNA of the CDR3 is TGTGCCAGCAGCAATCCAATACGGAGGAGCTACGAGCAGTACGTC.

The CDR3 DNA reads TGTGCCAGCAGTGAACGGGGCAGGGGTTCCTACAATGAGCAGTTCTTC. Translation gives CASSERGRGSYNEQFF. This rearrangement joins TRBV6-1 to TRBJ2-1, with a weak D call TRBD1 (6 bases). Deletions cut 2 bases from V and 1 base from J, with 12 bases between. Germline values: CDR1 MNHNS, CDR2 SASEGT. The CDR3 covers 16 residues.

The gene calls are TRBV24-1 and TRBJ1-2; D remains unclear. There are 13 residues in the CDR3. V lost 5 bases and J lost 4, with 10 bases in between. Germline CDR1 KGHDR, CDR2 SFDVKD. The CDR3 bases are TGTGCCACCAGTGGGGAGGATGGCTATGGCTACACCTTC. Amino acid sequence: CATSGEDGYGYTF.

The chain has TRBV6-4 and TRBJ2-7; the D is unclear. Per germline, CDR1 MRHNA and CDR2 SNTAGT. The CDR3 consists of 13 residues. The V and J ends lost 5 bases and 1 base respectively, with 9 bases between them. Here the CDR3 reads CASSRLVSYEQYV. CDR3 DNA: TGTGCCAGCAGTCGACTGGTTTCCTACGAGCAGTACGTC.

This chain uses TRBV19 with TRBJ2-2; 10 positions agree with TRBD1. The CDR3 totals 13 residues. The germline V gene has CDR1 LNHDA and CDR2 SQIVND (reference sequence). V was pared by 8 bases and J by 5 bases, with 2 bases of the junction left unmatched. The CDR3 bases are TGTGCCAGTGGGGACAGGGGTACCGGGGAGCTGTTTTTT. Its translation: CASGDRGTGELFF.

This chain links TRBV4-1 with TRBJ2-3; TRBD2 is a possible D gene (6 bases). The CDR3 loop spans 15 amino acids. Per germline, CDR1 MGHRA and CDR2 YSYEKL. Trimming shortened V by 1 base and J by 2 bases, and 10 bases separated the two germline ends. The DNA for the CDR3 is TGCGCCAGCAGCCAAGCGGGGGTTAACACAGATACGCAGTATTTT. This codes for CASSQAGVNTDTQYF.

This chain joins TRBV5-1 and TRBJ1-2, with 8 bases fitting TRBD1. The CDR3 is 11 amino acids. With 4 bases clipped from V and 11 bases from J, the junction kept 4 bases outside the gene matches. The germline gives CDR1 SGHRS, CDR2 YFSETQ. The CDR3 reads CASSLGQGYTF. In nucleotides, the CDR3 is TGCGCCAGCAGCCTCGGACAGGGTTACACCTTC.

This chain uses TRBV2 with TRBJ1-5, with TRBD1 matching 7 bases. Germline V gives CDR1 SNHLY, CDR2 FYNNEI. The junction had 7 bases not matched to a gene; V was cut back by 5 bases and J by 6 bases. The CDR3 is made up of 14 amino acids. The CDR3 coding sequence is TGTGCCAGCAGTACCCGGGAGGGGGCTCAGCCCCAGCATTTT. Its protein product is CASSTREGAQPQHF.

This clone was counted only a few times. The chain employs TRBV6-2 or TRBV6-3 and TRBJ2-1; D not certain. The germline V and J ends were trimmed by 6 bases and 10 bases, with 16 bases remaining between them. This CDR3 has 13 residues. The germline V gene has CDR1 MNHEY and CDR2 SVGEGT. CDR3 coding DNA: TGTGCCAGCAGCCATAGTCGCCGCACGGAGCAGTTCTTC. Translation gives CASSHSRRTEQFF.

The chain couples TRBV12-3 or TRBV12-4 to TRBJ2-5; 7 nucleotides align to TRBD2. The CDR3 covers 13 residues. V lost 7 bases and J lost 3; bases outside the gene matches: 5. CDR3 region: CASTPGREETQYF. Here the CDR3 DNA reads TGTGCCAGCACCCCAGGGAGGGAAGAGACCCAGTACTTC.

V and J are TRBV7-6 and TRBJ2-1; D is perhaps TRBD2 (5 bases). Germline V gives CDR1 SGHVS, CDR2 FNYEAQ. V was pared by 0 bases and J by 8 bases, with 11 bases between. The CDR3 is 14 residues long. This chain's CDR3 is CASSLAAGRYEQFF. DNA for the CDR3: TGTGCCAGCAGCTTAGCGGCGGGCCGCTATGAGCAGTTCTTC.

The chain has TRBV6-5 and TRBJ1-2; possible D gene TRBD1, 6 bases. Deletions cut 6 bases from V and 4 bases from J, with 9 bases between. Germline V gene data show CDR1 as MNHEY and CDR2 as SVGAGI. The CDR3 has 12 residues. The CDR3 DNA sequence: TGTGCCAGCAGACAGGGAGCCTATGGCTACACCTTC. It encodes CASRQGAYGYTF.

J is TRBJ2-4 and V is TRBV18, with D perhaps matching TRBD1 (5 bases). The CDR3 totals 18 residues. Trimming stripped 6 bases from V and 0 bases from J, with 21 bases between. Germline V gene lookup returns CDR1 KGHSH and CDR2 LQKENI. CDR3 loop: CASSPMKGIPLAKNIQYF. As DNA, the CDR3 is TGTGCCAGCTCCCCGATGAAGGGGATCCCTTTAGCCAAAAACATTCAGTACTTC.

This chain connects TRBV12-5 to TRBJ2-7; D is perhaps TRBD2 (5 bases). The germline gives CDR1 LGHNT, CDR2 FRNRAP. The CDR3 is 15 residues long. Deletions cut 1 base from V and 5 bases from J, with 15 bases between. CDR3 nucleotide sequence: TGTGCTAGTGGTTTGGGAACCTTCGAGGGCCACGAGCAGTACTTC. It specifies CASGLGTFEGHEQYF.

The genes are TRBV27 and TRBJ1-2; 9 bases are shared with TRBD1. The CDR3 has 15 amino acids. V was pared by 6 bases and J by 7 bases, with 12 bases of the junction left unmatched. Germline values: CDR1 MNHEY, CDR2 SMNVEV (reference sequence). The DNA of the CDR3 is TGTGCCAGCAGCCAAACCGGGACAGGGAGTGGTGGCTACACCTTC. This gives the protein CASSQTGTGSGGYTF.

V is TRBV6-6 and J is TRBJ2-1; maybe TRBD2 (6 bases). Trimming pared 6 bases from V and 6 bases from J, leaving 9 bases between. Looked up from germline, CDR1 is MNHNY and CDR2 is SVGAGI (reference sequence). The CDR3 has 12 residues. DNA of the CDR3: TGTGCCAGCAGGCCGACTAGCAATGAGCAGTTCTTC. This encodes CASRPTSNEQFF.

The CDR3 is CASSQLDSYYGYTF. DNA for the CDR3: TGTGCCAGCAGCCAGCTGGACAGCTACTATGGCTACACCTTC. The chain links TRBV3-1 (or the pseudogene TRBV3-2) to TRBJ1-2, with TRBD1 as a possible D gene (6 bases). This CDR3 has 14 residues. Trimming removed 3 bases at V and 3 bases at J, with 11 bases between. Germline V CDR1 and CDR2: LGHDT, YNNKEL (reference sequence).

This chain joins TRBV9 and TRBJ1-6; a possible D gene is TRBD1 (5 bases). Germline lookup yields CDR1 SGDLS and CDR2 YYNGEE. Trimming left V 2 bases short and J 9 bases short, with 15 bases between. CDR3 length: 15 residues. The CDR3: CASSVTPAGGSPLHF. CDR3 DNA: TGTGCCAGCAGCGTCACACCCGCGGGGGGTTCACCCCTCCACTTT.

The chain is built from TRBV5-1 and TRBJ2-7; 8 nucleotides line up with TRBD1. The CDR3 contains 15 residues. Per the germline V gene, CDR1 is SGHRS and CDR2 is YFSETQ. Trimming took 5 bases from V and 1 from J; bases not matched to a gene: 8. This chain's CDR3 is CASRRPGGLSYEQYF. The CDR3 nucleotides are TGCGCCAGCAGACGCCCAGGGGGCTTGTCCTACGAGCAGTACTTC.

The chain employs TRBV5-4 and TRBJ2-7, with 7 bases lining up with TRBD2. CDR1 and CDR2 (germline): SGHNT, YYREEE (reference sequence). J was trimmed by 1 base and V by 3 bases; bases with no gene match: 7. The CDR3 has 15 amino acids. The CDR3 region has the DNA TGTGCCAGCAGCTCGGGGGGTTTATCGTCCTACGAGCAGTACTTC. This sequence encodes CASSSGGLSSYEQYF. Filled out from reference TRBV5-4 and TRBJ2-7, the complete variable domain reads ETGVTQSPTHLIKTRGQQVTLRCSSQSGHNTVSWYQQALGQGPQFIFQYYREEENGRGNFPPRFSGLQFPNYSSELNVNALELDDSALYLCASSSGGLSSYEQYFGPGTRLTVT.

The genes are TRBV2 and TRBJ2-7, with D tentatively TRBD2 (7 bases). V was pared by 6 bases and J by 7 bases, with 16 bases between. Germline values: CDR1 SNHLY, CDR2 FYNNEI. The CDR3 totals 13 residues. CDR3 sequence: CASRRGGAREQYV. CDR3 bases: TGTGCCAGCAGGAGGGGGGGCGCTAGAGAGCAGTACGTC.